These T cell receptor beta chains were read from a single sample in a study of blood T cell repertoires in COVID-19. TCRdb keeps only in-frame clones here, not all; method: immunoSEQ multiplex PCR. The table has under 150,000 clones, about 80% seen once; the top ten hold approximately 8.1%. What was sequenced was peripheral blood. These receptors were taken from a woman aged 40 to 50 with acute or convalescent COVID-19. CDR3s include the opening cysteine and the closing phenylalanine or tryptophan. D genes are given only for firm matches. Not all rows give a size; the values are once, few, many and, for expanded clones, a class.

>.|TRBJ2-1|TRBV9|.
TGTGCCAGCAGCGGTAGGAGCGATGAGCAGTTCTTC
CASSGRSDEQFF
>.|TRBJ2-2|TRBV11-2|.
TGTGCCAGCAGCTTAGCAGGGTGGACCGGGGAGCTGTTTTTT
CASSLAGWTGELFF
>.|TRBJ2-3|TRBV25-1|TRBD1
TGTGCCAGCAGTGACCGGACAGGAGTTACAGATACGCAGTATTTT
CASSDRTGVTDTQYF
>.|TRBJ1-1|TRBV7-2|.
TGTGCCAGCAGCTTCACAGGGTTCAACACTGAAGCTTTCTTT
CASSFTGFNTEAFF
>few|TRBJ2-3|TRBV5-1|.
TGCGCCAGCAGCTTAAGGGGTGACACAGATACGCAGTATTTT
CASSLRGDTDTQYF
>once|TRBJ2-1|TRBV30|.
TGTGCCTGGACGGGGGGCCGTTCGATGGATGAGCAGTTCTTC
CAWTGGRSMDEQFF
>once|TRBJ1-1|TRBV12-2|.
TGTGCAAGTCGCTTAAGTAACAGCGGCACTGAAGCTTTCTTT
CASRLSNSGTEAFF
>.|TRBJ1-2|TRBV30|TRBD1
TGTGCGGCCGGACAGGGGAATGGCTACACCTTC
CAAGQGNGYTF
>.|TRBJ2-7|TRBV19|TRBD1
TGTGCCAGTAGTCTCGGACAGGGCTACGAGCAGTACTTC
CASSLGQGYEQYF
>once|TRBJ2-5|TRBV6-2/TRBV6-3|.
TGTGCCAGCAGTCAGTCGGGACTTAAACAAGAGACCCAGTACTTC
CASSQSGLKQETQYF
>.|TRBJ2-2|TRBV19|.
TGTGCCAGTAGTTTGCGGGGCATTGGCACCGGGGAGCTGTTTTTT
CASSLRGIGTGELFF
>few|TRBJ2-1|TRBV6-2/TRBV6-3|TRBD1
TGTGCCAGCAGTTACCCAGGACAGGGGGCGAAATCAAGCTCCTACAATGAGCAGTTCTTC
CASSYPGQGAKSSSYNEQFF
>.|TRBJ1-1|TRBV20-1|TRBD1
TGCAGTGCTAGTCAGGGGGGCTCCCCCCCTGCTGAAGCTTTCTTT
CSASQGGSPPAEAFF
>.|TRBJ1-2|TRBV6-6|TRBD1
TGTGCCAGCAGCTGGACAGGGGACACGGAAGGCTACACCTTC
CASSWTGDTEGYTF
>.|TRBJ1-1|TRBV6-1|.
TGTGCCAGCAGTGAAGCGGTCGGTATTATGAACACTGAAGCTTTCTTT
CASSEAVGIMNTEAFF
>.|TRBJ1-4|TRBV5-1|TRBD1
TGCGCCAGCAGAGCCGGGACAGGGAATGAAAAACTGTTTTTT
CASRAGTGNEKLFF
>.|TRBJ2-7|TRBV7-8|.
TGTGCCAGCAGTAATACATACGGGTACGAGCAGTACTTC
CASSNTYGYEQYF
>.|TRBJ2-1|TRBV18|.
TGTGCCAGCTCCGACAGCTGGGTTCAGTTCTTC
CASSDSWVQFF
>.|TRBJ1-2|TRBV7-2|.
TGTGCCAGCAGCTTAGATGGGGCGGACTATGGCTACACCTTC
CASSLDGADYGYTF
>.|TRBJ2-1|TRBV4-3|TRBD2
TGCGCCAGCAGCCAAGATCCCACTAGCGGGGCGAGGTACAATGAGCAGTTCTTC
CASSQDPTSGARYNEQFF
>once|TRBJ1-2|TRBV5-4|.
TGTGCCAGCAGCTTGGCTGGACTTACATGGGGCTACACCTTC
CASSLAGLTWGYTF
>.|TRBJ1-2|TRBV5-4|TRBD1
TGTGCCAGCAGCTTGACAGGGGGCGCGTCGCGTGGCTACACCTTC
CASSLTGGASRGYTF
>.|TRBJ2-3|TRBV3-1/TRBV3-2|.
TGTGCCAGCAGCCAGGTACTGGTCGCCAGGGTCGATACGCAGTATTTT
CASSQVLVARVDTQYF
>.|TRBJ1-3|TRBV30|TRBD1
TGTGCCTGGAGTGGGACAGGGTCCCGTGGAAACACCATATATTTT
CAWSGTGSRGNTIYF
>.|TRBJ2-5|TRBV5-1|TRBD1
TGCGCCAGCAGTACGGGACAGGGGAACCAAGAGACCCAGTACTTC
CASSTGQGNQETQYF
>.|TRBJ2-7|TRBV7-8|.
TGTGCCAGCAGCAATTCACGGAGCTCCTACGAGCAGTACTTC
CASSNSRSSYEQYF
>.|TRBJ2-5|TRBV2|TRBD2
TGTGCCAGCACCAAGAAGGGGCGGCGGGGGACCTTCCAAGAGACCCAGTACTTC
CASTKKGRRGTFQETQYF
>.|TRBJ2-1|TRBV4-1|TRBD1
TGCGCCAGCAGCCCCCGAGGGACAGCGAGGGGGCCCAATGAGCAGTTCTTC
CASSPRGTARGPNEQFF
>.|TRBJ2-7|TRBV3-1/TRBV3-2|TRBD2
TGTGCCAGCAGCCCCCGGACGCGGGGGGGCTACGAGCAGTACTTC
CASSPRTRGGYEQYF
>.|TRBJ1-2|TRBV30|TRBD1
TGTGCCTGGAGTTCCGGGACAGGGGCCTATGGCTACACCTTC
CAWSSGTGAYGYTF
>.|TRBJ1-6|TRBV2|TRBD1
TGTGCCAGCAGTCCCACACCCCAGGGGGGCACTTCACCCCTCCACTTT
CASSPTPQGGTSPLHF
>few|TRBJ1-5|TRBV5-6|.
TGTGCCAGCAGCTTAGAGGACAGTTTCCAGCCCCAGCATTTT
CASSLEDSFQPQHF
>once|TRBJ2-1|TRBV15|.
TGTGCCACCAGCAGAACCAGAGGATACAATGAGCAGTTCTTC
CATSRTRGYNEQFF
>once|TRBJ2-1|TRBV19|TRBD2
TGTGCCAGTAGTTCGACTAGCGGGGGCTCCCTTTTCAATGAGCAGTTCTTC
CASSSTSGGSLFNEQFF
>.|TRBJ1-5|TRBV19|.
TGTGCCAGCTCCCTAGCAGGGAGGAATCAGCCCCAGCATTTT
CASSLAGRNQPQHF
>.|TRBJ1-6|TRBV19|.
TGTGCCAGTAGTATCACAGGGAGAGATTCACCCCTCCACTTT
CASSITGRDSPLHF
>.|TRBJ1-2|TRBV6-2/TRBV6-3|.
TGTGCCAGCAGCCAACGTCCGGGGTCGAGGCTCTATGGCTACACCTTC
CASSQRPGSRLYGYTF
>.|TRBJ1-2|TRBV7-6|.
TGTGCCAGCAGCTTAGGCCCTGGGGGCGACTATGGCTACACCTTC
CASSLGPGGDYGYTF
>.|TRBJ2-2|TRBV7-9|.
TGTGCCAGCAGCTCGCCTGGATCAGGGGCTGGGCCCGGGGAGCTGTTTTTT
CASSSPGSGAGPGELFF
>.|TRBJ1-2|TRBV15|.
TGTGCCACCGAACCGGGGGGCGGGTATGGCTACACCTTC
CATEPGGGYGYTF
>.|TRBJ1-2|TRBV7-9|TRBD1
TGTGCCAGCAGCCAGACCGGGACAGGGGGCCAGTATGGCTACACCTTC
CASSQTGTGGQYGYTF
>.|TRBJ1-6|TRBV23-1|.
TGCGCCAGCAGTCAACAGCAGGGCGAGAATTCACCCCTCCACTTT
CASSQQQGENSPLHF
>few|TRBJ2-1|TRBV2|TRBD2
TGTGCCAGCATTGAGCGGGGCCTTTCGCGTGAGCAGTTCTTC
CASIERGLSREQFF
>.|TRBJ1-2|TRBV5-4|.
TGTGCCAGCAGCTTATATATGCGGGGAGGGGGTAATGGCTACACCTTC
CASSLYMRGGGNGYTF
>.|TRBJ1-1|TRBV4-3|TRBD1
TGCGCCAGCAGCCGAAAAGACAGGGTGACTGAAGCTTTCTTT
CASSRKDRVTEAFF
>.|TRBJ2-3|TRBV6-5|TRBD2
TGTGCCAGCACCACTAGCGGGGGTCGGCCAGATACGCAGTATTTT
CASTTSGGRPDTQYF
>.|TRBJ2-7|TRBV7-2|.
TGTGCCAGCAGCCAACAGGTCGAGCAGTACTTC
CASSQQVEQYF
>.|TRBJ2-3|TRBV7-3|TRBD2
TGTGCCAGCAGCTTAACGTTTAGCGGGGGTAGCACAGATACGCAGTATTTT
CASSLTFSGGSTDTQYF
>.|TRBJ2-1|TRBV29-1|.
TGCAGCGTCCCGCCCTATGGGACTGAGCAGCTCTTC
CSVPPYGTEQLF
>.|TRBJ2-1|TRBV9|TRBD1
TGTGCCAGCAGTAGAAGTAACAGGGGTCATGAGCAGTTCTTC
CASSRSNRGHEQFF
>.|TRBJ2-1|TRBV11-3|.
TGTGCCAGCAGCTTGACCAGGGGTGAGCAGTTCTTC
CASSLTRGEQFF
>.|TRBJ1-5|TRBV30|TRBD1
TGTGCCTGGAGTGCCGGGACAGGTAATCAGCCCCAGCATTTT
CAWSAGTGNQPQHF
>many|TRBJ1-3|TRBV2|.
TGTGCCAGTAGCCAGGGAGGTAACACCATATATTTT
CASSQGGNTIYF
>.|TRBJ1-4|TRBV18|TRBD1
TGTGCCAGCTCACCAGGACAGGGACCTGAAAAACTGTTTTTT
CASSPGQGPEKLFF
>.|TRBJ2-7|TRBV19|TRBD1
TGTGCCAGGACCCGTCCCGGGACAGGGTTGGTCTACGAGCAGTACTTC
CARTRPGTGLVYEQYF